This T cell receptor (beta chain) originates from a study of blood T cell repertoires in COVID-19. Turning to the study itself: Both acute and convalescent COVID-19 samples were obtained from the United States, Italy and Spain.

The CDR3 contains 16 residues. Germline lookup yields CDR1 LGHNA and CDR2 YNFKEQ. Deletions cut 0 bases from V and 3 bases from J, with 14 bases between. In the original analysis: Amplification from reference gene primers served as the basis for estimated nucleated cell counts. The protocol was immunoSEQ multiplex PCR, while the TCRdb copy is restricted to in-frame clones and leaves out a portion. That table furnishes V, J and clone size, whereas the DNA furnished D and trimming. The sample consists of around 180,000 clones, around 85% of them appearing once. This TCR derives from a man older than 75 with COVID-19, enrolled during active disease. The V call is TRBV4-2, the J call TRBJ1-2, with D possibly matching TRBD1 (5 bases). Sequenced material: peripheral blood. DNA for the CDR3: TGTGCCAGCAGCCAAGATACAGGTCGCTCCGACTATGGCTACACCTTC. Amino acid sequence: CASSQDTGRSDYGYTF.